The sequence of this T cell receptor (beta chain) was determined in a study of beta chain features in type 1 diabetes. General study points: Within each of all four CD4+ subsets, Type 1 diabetes patients had TCRB CDR3s that were moderately but significantly shorter. It was among patients, rather than healthy donors, that naive, central memory and Treg TCRB repertoires appeared more similar.

Expressed TCRB transcripts were sequenced because the isolated RNA had all been reverse transcribed beforehand. Profiling relied on immunoSEQ multiplex PCR, and the TCRdb table lists in-frame clones only, not all of them. The sample carries approximately 250,000 clones, roughly a quarter recorded once. A word on this clone: Its antigen is still unknown.

CDR3 length equals 14 residues. From germline, CDR1 is SGHTA and CDR2 FQGNSA. Trimming shortened V by 2 bases and J by 7 bases, and 15 bases separated the two germline ends. Sequencing was carried out using naive CD4+ T cells from blood. The origin of this receptor is a woman in her 30s with type 1 diabetes. The chain uses TRBV7-2 and TRBJ2-7, with TRBD1 as a possible D gene (8 bases). CDR3 in amino acids: CASSLYRGEGEQYF. In DNA form, the CDR3 reads TGTGCCAGCAGCTTATACAGGGGGGAGGGGGAGCAGTACTTC. The full variable domain, in which reference TRBV7-2 and TRBJ2-7 provide the parts outside the CDR3, is GAGVSQSPSNKVTEKGKDVELRCDPISGHTALYWYRQSLGQGLEFLIYFQGNSAPDKSGLPSDRFSAERTGGSVSTLTIQRTQQEDSAVYLCASSLYRGEGEQYFGPGTRLTVT.